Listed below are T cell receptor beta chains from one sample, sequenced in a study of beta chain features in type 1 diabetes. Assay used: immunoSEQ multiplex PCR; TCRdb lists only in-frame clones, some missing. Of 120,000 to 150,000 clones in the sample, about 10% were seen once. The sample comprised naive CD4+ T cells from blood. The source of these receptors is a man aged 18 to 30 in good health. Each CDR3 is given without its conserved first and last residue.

ASSFDRSSYEQY	TRBJ2-7	TRBV7-2
ASTRQGYGQETQY	TRBJ2-5	TRBV2
ASSLWGQGVTYEQY	TRBJ2-7	TRBV6-5
ASSPPGPRGNTGELF	TRBJ2-2	TRBV28
ASSQAGGEETQY	TRBJ2-5	TRBV4-3
ASNLGQRNEKLF	TRBJ1-4	TRBV2
ATADSNYGYT	TRBJ1-2	TRBV6-5
ASRGTGGEKLF	TRBJ1-4	TRBV2
ATRQGARDEQF	TRBJ2-1	TRBV6-5
ASSLAGTGSSYGYT	TRBJ1-2	TRBV7-9
ASSFGSGANVLT	TRBJ2-6	TRBV7-2
ASSHEGGSNTGELF	TRBJ2-2	TRBV4-2
ASSHPDRVGYEQY	TRBJ2-7	TRBV27
ASSSSGTDNQPQH	TRBJ1-5	TRBV7-8
ASRFTGGGYT	TRBJ1-2	TRBV2
AISATGWEETQY	TRBJ2-5	TRBV10-3
ASSQAQGIKTQY	TRBJ2-5	TRBV4-3
ASRVTGGNGYT	TRBJ1-2	TRBV27
ASSTEASEQY	TRBJ2-7	TRBV19
ASSPGQFNEKLF	TRBJ1-4	TRBV6-5
ASSRLQGAEKLF	TRBJ1-4	TRBV27
ASSGTGGNQPQH	TRBJ1-5	TRBV2
ASSYSPGAGVRGAF	TRBJ1-1	TRBV6-5
ASSQPGQGQGEQY	TRBJ2-7	TRBV6-6
ASNSGGANTGELF	TRBJ2-2	TRBV6-5
ASSPRGGLGYNEQF	TRBJ2-1	TRBV7-9
ASSHPGSPLH	TRBJ1-6	TRBV9
ASSNTGTAYGYT	TRBJ1-2	TRBV7-9
ASRGTGTQPQH	TRBJ1-5	TRBV27
ASSPFRAGQTISGYT	TRBJ1-2	TRBV7-2
ASSHETGANTGELF	TRBJ2-2	TRBV4-3
ASRRPGQGNSPLH	TRBJ1-6	TRBV11-2
ASSQGTAGGDEKLF	TRBJ1-4	TRBV4-2
ASSTLGQGRSDTQY	TRBJ2-3	TRBV4-1